In its sample, the clone carrying this T cell receptor (beta chain) was seen many times. What it binds is unknown. CDR1 and CDR2 (germline): SGHRS, YFSETQ. V was cut by 4 bases and J by 4 bases, with 14 bases left in between. This CDR3 has 15 residues. The sample is drawn from a study of blood T cells in healthy people across ages. Whole-study findings and limits: TCR beta diversity per million T cells fell roughly linearly with age.

A second PCR, run for about 7 to 12 cycles, used a sample-barcoded 5' primer plus a J-beta primer mix. A template-switch adaptor that had 12 random nucleotides put a tag on each cDNA molecule. MiXCR, applied by TCRdb to the 5' RACE reads, yields one record per CDR3 protein. The data hold fewer than 2 million distinct CDR3 sequences, with roughly two fifths observed a single time. The donors, all healthy, were Caucasians living in Russia, aged roughly 6 to 100. The source of this sequence is a human donor in good health. This chain uses TRBV5-1 with TRBJ1-4, with a weak D call TRBD1 (5 bases). Sequenced: blood. The CDR3 loop is CASSRDTGLNEKLFF. In DNA form, the CDR3 reads TGCGCCAGCAGCCGCGACACGGGACTTAATGAAAAACTGTTTTTT.